Listed below are T cell receptor beta chains from one sample, sequenced in a study of blood T cell repertoires in COVID-19. Libraries were prepared by immunoSEQ multiplex PCR; TCRdb keeps only in-frame clonotypes and omits some of them. The sample contains 200,000 to 250,000 clones, 86% of which appear only once. Specimen: PBMCs or T cells enriched from blood (not recorded which). The receptor set was obtained from a woman aged 40 to 50 with acute COVID-19. The CDR3 runs from the conserved cysteine through the conserved F or W. Each record gives: clone size, V gene, CDR3 length, D gene, J gene, CDR3 protein, CDR3 DNA. A D gene is named only where the DNA matches it firmly. Clone sizes are given selectively: once, few, many, or a class where the clone is expanded.

.	TRBV5-1	14	.	TRBJ1-1	CASSLVQLNTEAFF	TGCGCCAGCAGCTTGGTACAGTTGAACACTGAAGCTTTCTTT
.	TRBV2	15	.	TRBJ1-3	CASSEGFPTGNTIYF	TGTGCCAGCAGTGAAGGATTTCCTACTGGAAACACCATATATTTT
.	TRBV11-2	15	.	TRBJ1-1	CASSERGGSGTEAFF	TGTGCCAGCAGCGAGAGGGGGGGGTCCGGCACTGAAGCTTTCTTT
.	TRBV6-5	16	.	TRBJ2-6	CASSYSTGTGANVLTF	TGTGCCAGCAGTTACTCGACGGGGACTGGGGCCAACGTCCTGACTTTC
.	TRBV19	13	.	TRBJ1-1	CASSISVNTEAFF	TGTGCCAGTAGTATCTCAGTGAACACTGAAGCTTTCTTT
.	TRBV5-4	17	.	TRBJ1-2	CASSLQKAFGANYGYTF	TGTGCCAGCAGCTTGCAGAAGGCCTTTGGAGCTAACTATGGCTACACCTTC
.	TRBV5-4	18	.	TRBJ1-1	CASSLAAGASRADTEAFF	TGTGCCAGCAGCTTGGCAGCTGGAGCGTCCAGGGCCGACACTGAAGCTTTCTTT
.	TRBV5-1	18	TRBD1	TRBJ1-1	CASSPRIADRGLATEAFF	TGCGCCAGCAGCCCACGGATAGCGGACAGGGGGCTTGCCACTGAAGCTTTCTTT
.	TRBV7-9	15	.	TRBJ2-1	CASSSEWRTYNEQFF	TGTGCCAGCAGCTCAGAATGGCGGACCTACAATGAGCAGTTCTTC
.	TRBV3-1/TRBV3-2	16	TRBD2	TRBJ2-1	CASSRTSGGLGNEQFF	TGTGCCAGCAGCCGGACTAGCGGGGGCCTGGGGAATGAGCAGTTCTTC
.	TRBV18	15	TRBD2	TRBJ2-3	CASSQGLAGADTQYF	TGTGCCAGCTCACAAGGACTAGCGGGGGCAGATACGCAGTATTTT
.	TRBV10-3	14	TRBD1	TRBJ2-1	CAIRGQQNYNEQFF	TGTGCCATCAGGGGACAGCAAAACTACAATGAGCAGTTCTTC
.	TRBV5-5	15	TRBD1	TRBJ1-1	CASSGGQADGVEAFF	TGTGCCAGCAGCGGGGGACAGGCGGACGGGGTTGAAGCTTTCTTT
.	TRBV7-3	13	TRBD1	TRBJ1-1	CASSDSTGREAFF	TGTGCCAGCAGCGATTCGACAGGGCGAGAAGCTTTCTTT
.	TRBV19	15	.	TRBJ1-6	CASSAIGAGETPLHF	TGTGCCAGTAGTGCAATCGGAGCGGGAGAGACACCCCTCCACTTT
.	TRBV6-5	13	.	TRBJ2-7	CASREAGAGEQYF	TGTGCCAGCAGAGAGGCGGGGGCAGGCGAGCAGTACTTC
.	TRBV7-2	14	.	TRBJ1-5	CASSLRGGPQPQHF	TGTGCCAGCAGCTTACGGGGGGGGCCTCAGCCCCAGCATTTT
.	TRBV25-1	12	.	TRBJ2-5	CASMSSVETQYF	TGTGCCAGCATGTCCAGCGTCGAGACCCAGTACTTC
.	TRBV12-5	17	.	TRBJ2-3	CASGLVQGGLSTDTQYF	TGTGCTAGTGGTTTGGTACAGGGGGGACTAAGCACAGATACGCAGTATTTT
.	TRBV5-1	14	.	TRBJ1-1	CASTIGQQNTEAFF	TGCGCCAGCACTATCGGACAGCAAAACACTGAAGCTTTCTTT
.	TRBV5-8	15	TRBD1	TRBJ2-3	CASSSGTGKTDTQYF	TGTGCCAGCAGTTCCGGGACAGGGAAAACAGATACGCAGTATTTT
.	TRBV7-9	13	TRBD2	TRBJ2-1	CASSIGTSIEQFF	TGTGCCAGCAGCATCGGGACTAGCATTGAGCAGTTCTTC
.	TRBV4-1	14	.	TRBJ1-2	CASSRLAGEGGYTF	TGCGCCAGCAGCCGATTGGCAGGGGAGGGAGGCTACACCTTC
.	TRBV5-1	15	.	TRBJ1-1	CASSLSGSLNTEAFF	TGCGCCAGCAGCTTGTCCGGTTCCCTGAACACTGAAGCTTTCTTT
.	TRBV5-5	14	.	TRBJ1-5	CASSFFREGQPQHF	TGTGCCAGCAGCTTTTTCAGGGAAGGTCAGCCCCAGCATTTT
.	TRBV7-3	14	.	TRBJ2-2	CASTPGPGTGELFF	TGTGCCAGCACTCCGGGTCCGGGGACCGGGGAGCTGTTTTTT
.	TRBV6-5	15	TRBD2	TRBJ2-5	CASSRTSGAQETQYF	TGTGCCAGCAGTCGGACTAGCGGGGCACAAGAGACCCAGTACTTC
.	TRBV6-5	15	TRBD1	TRBJ2-1	CASSPGTGTYNEQFF	TGTGCCAGCAGTCCCGGGACAGGGACCTACAATGAGCAGTTCTTC
.	TRBV11-1	13	.	TRBJ1-2	CASSSGTIGGYTF	TGTGCCAGCAGCTCCGGGACAATAGGTGGCTACACCTTC
.	TRBV5-1	15	.	TRBJ1-1	CASSLEEVLNTEAFF	TGCGCCAGCAGCTTGGAAGAGGTTTTGAACACTGAAGCTTTCTTT
.	TRBV5-4	16	.	TRBJ2-7	CASSRIQGFNGDEQYF	TGTGCCAGCAGCCGGATCCAGGGTTTTAATGGGGACGAGCAGTACTTC
few	TRBV19	15	TRBD1	TRBJ1-6	CASSAPGGGNSPLHF	TGTGCCAGTAGCGCCCCAGGGGGAGGTAATTCACCCCTCCACTTT
few	TRBV5-4	12	.	TRBJ1-2	CASSPSLGGYTF	TGTGCCAGCAGCCCCTCCCTCGGGGGCTACACCTTC
.	TRBV28	18	.	TRBJ2-7	CASSWTVINLSVHYEQYF	TGTGCCAGCAGTTGGACAGTAATAAACCTGAGTGTTCACTACGAGCAGTACTTC
.	TRBV7-9	12	.	TRBJ1-2	CASEGRELGYTF	TGTGCCAGCGAGGGAAGGGAATTAGGCTACACCTTC
.	TRBV4-1	15	TRBD1	TRBJ1-2	CASSQGLTGGYGYTF	TGCGCCAGCAGCCAAGGCCTCACAGGGGGGTATGGCTACACCTTC
.	TRBV4-1	16	TRBD1	TRBJ1-1	CASSHGTGGEGTEAFF	TGCGCCAGCAGCCACGGGACAGGGGGCGAGGGCACTGAAGCTTTCTTT
.	TRBV2	12	.	TRBJ1-1	CASERVGTEAFF	TGTGCCAGTGAGAGGGTGGGCACTGAAGCTTTCTTT
few	TRBV5-6	15	TRBD1	TRBJ1-1	CASSVKDRDLTEAFF	TGTGCCAGCAGCGTAAAGGACAGGGATCTTACTGAAGCTTTCTTT
.	TRBV7-2	18	TRBD1	TRBJ2-3	CASSLILRTGGSQDTQYF	TGTGCCAGCAGCTTAATCTTACGGACAGGGGGCTCGCAAGATACGCAGTATTTT
.	TRBV5-5	16	TRBD2	TRBJ2-3	CASRKTSGGTVDTQYF	TGTGCCAGCAGAAAAACTAGCGGGGGGACCGTAGATACGCAGTATTTT
once	TRBV5-1	15	.	TRBJ2-7	CASSLGEANLREQYF	TGCGCCAGCAGCTTGGGTGAGGCCAACCTGAGGGAGCAGTACTTC
.	TRBV7-9	14	.	TRBJ2-5	CASSMAGGGETQYF	TGTGCCAGCAGCATGGCAGGGGGAGGAGAGACCCAGTACTTC
.	TRBV3-1/TRBV3-2	17	.	TRBJ1-2	CASSQDLGDISNYGYTF	TGTGCCAGCAGCCAAGATCTCGGGGACATCTCAAACTATGGCTACACCTTC
.	TRBV24-1	18	TRBD1	TRBJ2-6	CATSDIQGESSGANVLTF	TGTGCCACCAGTGACATCCAGGGGGAGAGCTCTGGGGCCAACGTCCTGACTTTC
.	TRBV5-1	16	TRBD1	TRBJ2-1	CASSLGGQGPTGEQFF	TGCGCCAGCAGCTTGGGGGGACAGGGACCCACGGGTGAGCAGTTCTTC
.	TRBV20-1	11	.	TRBJ1-1	CSALQGPEAFF	TGCAGTGCTCTGCAGGGCCCTGAAGCTTTCTTT
.	TRBV5-4	12	.	TRBJ1-1	CASRYGGTEAFF	TGTGCCAGCAGGTACGGGGGCACTGAAGCTTTCTTT
.	TRBV5-1	14	.	TRBJ1-1	CASSLRQVNTEAFF	TGCGCCAGCAGCTTGAGGCAGGTGAACACTGAAGCTTTCTTT
.	TRBV2	14	TRBD1	TRBJ1-2	CASSEETGGYGYTF	TGTGCCAGCAGTGAGGAGACAGGGGGCTATGGCTACACCTTC
few	TRBV6-5	15	TRBD1	TRBJ2-1	CASSRGQGGYNEQFF	TGTGCCAGCAGCCGAGGACAGGGGGGGTACAATGAGCAGTTCTTC
.	TRBV6-2/TRBV6-3	14	.	TRBJ2-7	CASSYDSLYYEQYF	TGTGCCAGCAGTTACGACAGCTTATACTACGAGCAGTACTTC
.	TRBV19	15	.	TRBJ1-5	CASSPTGYSNQPQHF	TGTGCCAGTAGTCCTACGGGGTATAGCAATCAGCCCCAGCATTTT
.	TRBV19	14	.	TRBJ1-5	CASSIGTSYQPQHF	TGTGCCAGTAGTATTGGGACTTCTTATCAGCCCCAGCATTTT
.	TRBV30	14	.	TRBJ2-1	CAWSAWVGVDEQFF	TGTGCCTGGAGTGCATGGGTAGGGGTAGATGAGCAGTTCTTC
.	TRBV12-3/TRBV12-4	12	.	TRBJ1-2	CASSFARSGYTF	TGTGCCAGCAGTTTTGCCCGGTCCGGCTACACCTTC
.	TRBV6-2/TRBV6-3	18	TRBD2	TRBJ2-2	CASSLVGRGGPGTGELFF	TGTGCCAGCAGCCTCGTCGGGCGGGGGGGCCCGGGCACCGGGGAGCTGTTTTTT
once	TRBV7-2	15	.	TRBJ1-1	CASSPIGYRGTEAFF	TGTGCCAGCAGCCCAATTGGGTATAGGGGCACTGAAGCTTTCTTT
.	TRBV27	15	.	TRBJ1-3	CASSLWASAGGTIYF	TGTGCCAGCAGTTTATGGGCGTCTGCTGGAGGCACCATATATTTT